This T cell receptor beta chain stems from a study of T cell responses to AZD1222 COVID-19 vaccine. This CDR3 comprises 14 residues. Per the germline V gene, CDR1 is SGHTA and CDR2 is FQGNSA. The junction had 5 bases not matched to a gene; V was cut back by 5 bases and J by 2 bases. Method: immunoSEQ multiplex PCR; TCRdb's copy keeps in-frame clones and lacks some. The sample includes 90,000 to 95,000 clones, around 90% of them seen just once. This clonotype was sampled from an adult in good health. The sequencing here drew on peripheral blood, taken on day 0 of AZD1222 vaccination. The V call is TRBV7-2, the J call TRBJ2-7; 8 bases are shared with TRBD1. The DNA of the CDR3 is TGTGCCAGCAGCAGCCAGGGACAGGCCTACGAGCAGTACTTC. Its translation: CASSSQGQAYEQYF.